A single sample gave rise to the 21 T cell receptor beta chains below, sequenced in a study of blood T cell repertoires in COVID-19. Repertoires were generated with immunoSEQ multiplex PCR, while TCRdb's copy carries only in-frame clones and drops some. The profile shows roughly 60,000 clones, 87% of them singletons. The sequenced sample consisted of peripheral blood. The receptors shown here come from a human donor with acute or convalescent COVID-19. The donor label of this sample is uncertain.

The chain links TRBV12-1 to TRBJ1-2; the D segment call TRBD1 is taken from the table without a DNA check. TRBV12-1 has pseudogene status. The CDR3 is 18 residues long. As DNA, the CDR3 is TGTGCCAGCAGCTTTTTTGTGGGACAGGCCTATACTAACTATGGCTACACCTTC. This translates into CASSFFVGQAYTNYGYTF.

The chain joins TRBV14 to TRBJ2-5, with D perhaps matching TRBD2 (6 bases). CDR1 and CDR2 (germline): SGHDN, FVKESK. Trimming left V 4 bases short and J 6 bases short, with 15 bases between. The CDR3 contains 14 residues. The CDR3 sequence is CASSPLDGGKTQYF. DNA of the CDR3: TGTGCCAGCAGCCCCCTGGACGGAGGGAAGACCCAGTACTTC.

This chain links TRBV28 with TRBJ2-3; D may be TRBD2 (5 bases). The CDR3 runs to 17 residues. V dropped 2 bases and J dropped 0 bases, with 15 bases sitting between them. Germline values: CDR1 MDHEN, CDR2 SYDVKM. CDR3 residues: CASSLKRGLASTDTQYF. CDR3 DNA sequence: TGTGCCAGCAGTTTAAAGAGAGGGCTAGCAAGCACAGATACGCAGTATTTT.

CDR3 sequence: CASSLYPANYGYTF. The CDR3 coding sequence is TGTGCCAGCAGTTTATATCCAGCTAACTATGGCTACACCTTC. V gene TRBV27 combines with J gene TRBJ1-2, with no clear D. V gave up 1 base and J gave up 0 bases, with 6 bases separating them. CDR1 is MNHEY, CDR2 SMNVEV, per germline (reference sequence). This CDR3 region has 14 residues.

The genes are TRBV5-1 and TRBJ2-5, with TRBD2 as a possible D gene (6 bases). V gave up 4 bases and J gave up 5 bases, with 30 bases separating them. The CDR3 length is 19 residues. CDR1 is SGHRS and CDR2 is YFSETQ in the germline V gene. The CDR3 coding sequence is TGCGCCAGCAGCGACCCATTAACCGGGACTCTTGCTGTTCGGGAGACCCAGTACTTC. It yields the protein CASSDPLTGTLAVRETQYF.

The chain uses TRBV18 and TRBJ1-3; 7 bases fit TRBD1. The CDR3 runs to 17 residues. Germline trimming cut 2 bases from V and 4 bases from J; bases unmatched to any gene: 11. Germline CDR1 is KGHSH and CDR2 is LQKENI. Here the CDR3 DNA reads TGTGCCAGCTCACCAGTCCGGGCGAGACAGGGAGGAAACACCATATATTTT. Translating gives CASSPVRARQGGNTIYF. Using reference TRBV18 and TRBJ1-3 for the parts outside the CDR3, the full variable domain is NAGVMQNPRHLVRRRGQEARLRCSPMKGHSHVYWYRQLPEEGLKFMVYLQKENIIDESGMPKERFSAEFPKEGPSILRIQQVVRGDSAAYFCASSPVRARQGGNTIYFGEGSWLTVV.

The chain recombines TRBV1 with TRBJ1-5. TRBV1 is flagged as a pseudogene. The CDR3 spans 15 residues. The CDR3 nucleotides read TGCACCAGCAGCCAAGATGAGGGCTCTTACCAGCCCCAGCATTTT. Translation: CTSSQDEGSYQPQHF.

The gene calls are TRBV18 and TRBJ1-2; no definite D call. CDR3 size: 16 residues. V lost 3 bases and J 8 bases, leaving 22 bases between the germline ends. From germline, CDR1 is KGHSH and CDR2 LQKENI. CDR3 protein: CASSPVTGGSGGGYTF. The CDR3, as DNA: TGTGCCAGCTCACCGGTCACCGGAGGTTCGGGAGGCGGCTACACCTTC.

The chain combines TRBV24-1 with TRBJ2-7; 8 positions match TRBD1. The germline CDR1 and CDR2 sequences are KGHDR and SFDVKD. V dropped 0 bases and J dropped 0; count of bases not matched to a gene: 3. The CDR3 totals 16 residues. This CDR3 reads CATSDLGQGISYEQYV. The CDR3 DNA reads TGTGCCACCAGTGATTTGGGACAGGGTATCTCCTACGAGCAGTACGTC.

J is TRBJ1-4 and V is TRBV7-9, with 10 positions matching TRBD1. Germline CDR1 and CDR2: SEHNR and FQNEAQ (reference sequence). The CDR3 covers 14 residues. Trimming cost V 4 bases and J 6 bases; bases outside gene matches: 2. CDR3 sequence reads: CASSSGTGDEKLFF. CDR3 DNA sequence: TGTGCCAGCAGCTCCGGGACAGGGGATGAAAAACTGTTTTTT.

This chain connects TRBV6-1 to TRBJ1-4; D call uncertain. The germline V gene encodes CDR1 MNHNS and CDR2 SASEGT. Trimming shortened V by 2 bases and J by 4 bases, and 17 bases separated the two germline ends. There are 17 residues in the CDR3. CDR3 loop: CASSERAGIGINEKLFF. DNA for the CDR3: TGTGCCAGCAGTGAAAGGGCGGGGATTGGTATTAATGAAAAACTGTTTTTT.

This rearrangement joins TRBV29-1 to TRBJ1-3; no reliable D call. From germline, CDR1 is SQVTM and CDR2 ANQGSEA. The V and J ends lost 5 bases and 4 bases respectively, with 15 bases between them. This CDR3 has 14 residues. CDR3 in DNA: TGCAGCGTTAAGTCATCAGCGTCGGGAAACACCATATATTTT. Its translation is CSVKSSASGNTIYF.

J is TRBJ1-2 and V is TRBV24-1, with TRBD1 matching over 10 bases. CDR3 length: 11 amino acids. From germline, CDR1 is KGHDR and CDR2 SFDVKD. Germline trimming cut 10 bases from V and 5 bases from J; bases unmatched to any gene: 0. The CDR3 region has the DNA TGTGCCACGGGACAGGGGTATGGCTACACCTTC. Translation gives CATGQGYGYTF.

V gene TRBV5-4 combines with J gene TRBJ1-1, with D uncertain. Per germline, CDR1 SGHNT and CDR2 YYREEE (reference sequence). Trimming took 1 base from V and 0 from J, leaving 13 bases between them. The CDR3 loop spans 16 amino acids. The CDR3 sequence: CASSLIGSSMNTEAFF. Written as DNA, the CDR3 is TGTGCCAGCAGCTTGATCGGGTCTAGTATGAACACTGAAGCTTTCTTT.

This clone was seen more than once but under ten times. This chain joins TRBV3-1 (or the pseudogene TRBV3-2) and TRBJ1-5, with 9 bases aligning to TRBD1. The CDR3 covers 14 residues. Germline lookup yields CDR1 LGHDT and CDR2 YNNKEL (reference sequence). V was clipped by 4 bases and J by 10 bases; unmatched bases: 8. CDR3 sequence (DNA): TGTGCCAGCAGCCCTCGACAGGGGGGGAGTCCCCAGCATTTT. Its translation: CASSPRQGGSPQHF.

The chain uses TRBV24-1 and TRBJ2-1, with TRBD2 matching over 12 bases. The V gene's germline CDR1 is KGHDR and CDR2 SFDVKD. J gave up 9 bases and V 2 bases, and 13 bases lay outside the gene matches. This CDR3 comprises 18 residues. The CDR3 spells CATSDSSTSGRVLGEQFF. The DNA for the CDR3 is TGTGCCACCAGTGATTCGTCGACTAGCGGGAGAGTACTGGGTGAGCAGTTCTTC.

The chain carries TRBV24-1 and TRBJ2-3, with D maybe TRBD1 (6 bases). V lost 2 bases, J lost 0 bases, and 11 bases lay in between. In germline, CDR1 is KGHDR, CDR2 SFDVKD. The CDR3 is 16 residues long. The CDR3 sequence is CATSDSQQGSTDTQYF. CDR3 nucleotides: TGTGCCACCAGTGATTCGCAACAGGGAAGCACAGATACGCAGTATTTT.

This clone was observed a single time. This sequence joins TRBV4-1 and TRBJ2-7, with TRBD2 matching 8 bases. From germline, CDR1 is MGHRA and CDR2 YSYEKL. J gave up 3 bases and V 0 bases, and 7 bases lay outside the gene matches. This CDR3 has 16 residues. Here the CDR3 DNA reads TGCGCCAGCAGCCAAGACCGCAGCGGGAGTGTCTACGAGCAGTACTTC. Translating it yields CASSQDRSGSVYEQYF.

The chain recombines TRBV10-3 with TRBJ2-3, with TRBD1 identical over 11 bases. Germline loops: CDR1 ENHRY, CDR2 SYGVKD. V gave up 3 bases and J gave up 9 bases; unmatched junction bases: 5. This CDR3 is 14 amino acids long. The CDR3 bases are TGTGCCATCAGTGACGGACAGGGGGCGGGGACGCAGTATTTT. Its protein is CAISDGQGAGTQYF.

The chain employs TRBV6-1 and TRBJ1-5; D remains unclear. The CDR3 totals 16 residues. The ends were cut back, 4 bases at V and 2 bases at J, with 15 bases in the middle. Germline V gene lookup returns CDR1 MNHNS and CDR2 SASEGT. CDR3 sequence reads: CASSAYPPQGNQPQHF. CDR3 DNA: TGTGCCAGCAGTGCCTACCCACCGCAGGGCAATCAGCCCCAGCATTTT.

The gene calls are TRBV20-1 and TRBJ2-3, with TRBD2 as a possible D gene (5 bases). Trimming removed 5 bases from V and 7 bases from J, with 10 bases in between. The CDR3 is made up of 11 amino acids. Germline V gene sequence: CDR1 DFQATT, CDR2 SNEGSKA (reference sequence). The CDR3 loop is CSAEGRNTQYF. Written as DNA, the CDR3 is TGCAGTGCTGAGGGTAGAAATACGCAGTATTTT.